Presented here are 31 T cell receptor beta chains from one specimen sequenced in a study of T cell repertoires in cytomegalovirus infection. MiXCR, applied by TCRdb to the reads, yields one record per CDR3 protein. The table lists about 260,000 distinct CDR3 sequences, approximately 14% of them singletons. Material: PBMCs. These receptors came from a human donor in good health (CMV status not recorded). Some clones in this sample may be carry-over from other donors' samples.

V and J are TRBV25-1 and TRBJ2-7; 11 positions agree with TRBD2. V shed 1 base and J 3 bases; nucleotides not matched to a gene: 8. CDR1 and CDR2 from the germline V gene are MGHDK and SYGVNS. There are 17 residues in the CDR3. Here the CDR3 reads CASSELGTSGPGYEQYF. The CDR3 bases are TGTGCCAGCAGTGAATTGGGGACTAGCGGTCCAGGCTACGAGCAGTACTTC.

The table lists this clonotype with a few counts. The genes are TRBV28 and TRBJ2-1; no firm D call. CDR1 and CDR2 (germline): MDHEN, SYDVKM. Trimming left V 7 bases short and J 1 base short, with 11 bases between. The CDR3 runs to 14 residues. CDR3 DNA sequence: TGTGCCAGCAAGAGAAGTGATTCCTACAATGAGCAGTTCTTC. Its protein is CASKRSDSYNEQFF.

This clonotype showed up many times. This chain uses TRBV7-2 with TRBJ2-5, with 14 nucleotides matching TRBD2. Germline lookup yields CDR1 SGHTA and CDR2 FQGNSA. This CDR3 spans 16 amino acids. J gave up 5 bases and V 5 bases, and 7 bases lay outside the gene matches. The CDR3 bases are TGTGCCAGCAGCCCGACTAGCGGGAGGGCCCGGGAGACCCAGTACTTC. It codes for CASSPTSGRARETQYF.

The genes are TRBV20-1 and TRBJ1-6; the match to TRBD1 covers 9 bases. The CDR3 length is 17 residues. CDR1 is DFQATT and CDR2 is SNEGSKA in the germline V gene (reference sequence). V lost 0 bases and J lost 7; bases outside the gene matches: 10. The CDR3: CSARDRRSGQGNSPLHF. CDR3 in DNA: TGCAGTGCTAGAGACCGAAGGTCGGGACAGGGAAATTCACCCCTCCACTTT.

The rearrangement joins TRBV29-1 to TRBJ2-3; D is ambiguous. Germline assignment: CDR1 SQVTM and CDR2 ANQGSEA. The length of the CDR3 is 14 residues. Trimming left V 0 bases short and J 2 bases short, with 9 bases between. CDR3 DNA: TGCAGCGTTGAAGATTATGGGGACACAGATACGCAGTATTTT. It translates to CSVEDYGDTDTQYF.

This clonotype was observed a few times. The V call is TRBV28, the J call TRBJ2-5; 16 bases map to TRBD2. The V gene's germline CDR1 is MDHEN and CDR2 SYDVKM. Unmatched junction bases numbered 5, after V lost 5 bases and J lost 5 bases. The CDR3 is made up of 16 amino acids. In DNA form, the CDR3 reads TGTGCCAGCAGTCGGGGACTAGCGGGAGGGGAGGAGACCCAGTACTTC. This translates into CASSRGLAGGEETQYF.

This clonotype has a count of ten or more. Written as DNA, the CDR3 is TGTGCCGTTGGGACAGCTGGAAACACCATATATTTT. This translates into CAVGTAGNTIYF. V is TRBV10-3 and J is TRBJ1-3; 7 nucleotides match TRBD1. Germline V gene lookup returns CDR1 ENHRY and CDR2 SYGVKD. The CDR3 spans 12 residues. V trimming: 11 bases; J trimming: 2 bases; junction bases outside the gene matches: 3.

This clonotype showed up many times. The chain is built from TRBV5-6 and TRBJ1-2; a possible D gene is TRBD1 (5 bases). Germline lookup yields CDR1 SGHDT and CDR2 YYEEEE. This CDR3 is 16 amino acids long. Trimming pared 4 bases from V and 5 bases from J, leaving 21 bases between. The CDR3 DNA reads TGTGCCAGCAGCCCCCCCGGGACGGATACGGCATATGGCTACACCTTC. Amino acid sequence: CASSPPGTDTAYGYTF.

This clonotype occurred many times. V is TRBV6-2 or TRBV6-3 and J is TRBJ1-2, with a tentative D call TRBD1 (6 bases). The CDR3 is 13 amino acids. V was clipped by 6 bases and J by 8 bases, with 16 bases between them. Germline V gene sequence: CDR1 MNHEY, CDR2 SVGEGT. The CDR3 loop reads CASRPGQITGYTF. The DNA of the CDR3 is TGTGCCAGCAGACCGGGACAAATCACCGGCTACACCTTC.

This clonotype was detected ten times or more. This chain joins TRBV15 and TRBJ2-3; 12 nucleotides align to TRBD2. Trimming took 3 bases from V and 4 from J; bases not matched to a gene: 5. Germline V CDR1 and CDR2: LNHNV, YYDKDF (reference sequence). CDR3 length equals 16 residues. The CDR3 spells CATSRASGGGPDTQYF. In nucleotides, the CDR3 is TGTGCCACCAGCAGGGCTAGCGGGGGGGGGCCAGATACGCAGTATTTT.

This clonotype was seen a handful of times. The chain joins TRBV7-2 to TRBJ2-1; 8 bases agree with TRBD2. The CDR3 totals 13 residues. Germline CDR1 and CDR2: SGHTA and FQGNSA. V shed 8 bases and J 10 bases; nucleotides not matched to a gene: 10. The CDR3 spells CASGREATGEQFF. In DNA, the CDR3 is TGTGCCAGCGGGCGGGAGGCCACTGGGGAGCAGTTCTTC. Using reference TRBV7-2 and TRBJ2-1 for the parts outside the CDR3, the full variable domain is GAGVSQSPSNKVTEKGKDVELRCDPISGHTALYWYRQSLGQGLEFLIYFQGNSAPDKSGLPSDRFSAERTGGSVSTLTIQRTQQEDSAVYLCASGREATGEQFFGPGTRLTVL.

This clonotype has a count of ten or more. The CDR3, as DNA: TGTGCCAGCAGCCAACTCCTGGGGGAGACTGAAGCTTTCTTT. Protein: CASSQLLGETEAFF. This chain joins TRBV7-9 and TRBJ1-1, with TRBD1 as a possible D gene (5 bases). Germline lookup yields CDR1 SEHNR and CDR2 FQNEAQ (reference sequence). V was cut by 5 bases and J by 5 bases, with 15 bases left in between. This CDR3 has 14 residues. Using reference TRBV7-9 and TRBJ1-1 for the parts outside the CDR3, the full variable domain is DTGVSQNPRHKITKRGQNVTFRCDPISEHNRLYWYRQTLGQGPEFLTYFQNEAQLEKSRLLSDRFSAERPKGSFSTLEIQRTEQGDSAMYLCASSQLLGETEAFFGQGTRLTVV.

The sample holds a few counts of this clonotype. J is TRBJ1-5 and V is TRBV6-6; D uncertain. V lost 6 bases and J lost 3, with 15 bases in between. Germline V lookup: CDR1 MNHNY, CDR2 SVGAGI (reference sequence). CDR3 length: 15 residues. The CDR3 DNA is TGTGCCAGCAGCCAAACCGAATGGTTCAATCAGCCCCAGCATTTT. Its translation: CASSQTEWFNQPQHF.

This clonotype occurred many times. The chain links TRBV28 to TRBJ1-6; 10 bases agree with TRBD1. Trimming removed 0 bases from V and 6 bases from J; junction bases left unmatched: 8. The CDR3 length is 18 residues. Germline loops: CDR1 MDHEN, CDR2 SYDVKM. The DNA for the CDR3 is TGTGCCAGCAGTTTATGGGGGACAGGGGTCGACTTTAATTCACCCCTCCACTTT. It translates to CASSLWGTGVDFNSPLHF.

On this clonotype itself: A read error is possible here, since a much larger clone lies one base away. The chain uses TRBV7-8 and TRBJ2-2; 12 nucleotides line up with TRBD1. The CDR3 totals 16 residues. V gave up 8 bases and J gave up 5 bases; unmatched junction bases: 9. Germline CDR1 is SGHVS and CDR2 is FQNEAQ. Here the CDR3 reads CASWQGTGGFTGELFF. Written as DNA, the CDR3 is TGTGCCAGCTGGCAGGGGACAGGGGGCTTTACCGGGGAGCTGTTTTTT.

This clonotype has ten or more counts. The chain is built from TRBV7-3 and TRBJ1-1; perhaps TRBD1 as D (5 bases). Germline lookup yields CDR1 SGHTA and CDR2 FQGTGA. V was trimmed by 3 bases and J by 4 bases, leaving 9 bases between them. The CDR3 consists of 13 residues. CDR3 amino acids: CASSFSGSTEAFF. The DNA of the CDR3 is TGTGCCAGCAGCTTCTCAGGGAGCACTGAAGCTTTCTTT.

This clonotype has just a few counts. The CDR3 loop reads CASSGQNHTYEQYF. CDR3 in DNA: TGTGCCAGTAGCGGGCAGAACCACACCTACGAGCAGTACTTC. The gene calls are TRBV19 and TRBJ2-7; unclear D gene. There are 14 residues in the CDR3. Trimming left V 6 bases short and J 2 bases short, with 14 bases between. Looked up from germline, CDR1 is LNHDA and CDR2 is SQIVND (reference sequence). The full variable domain, rest sourced from reference TRBV19 and TRBJ2-7, is DGGITQSPKYLFRKEGQNVTLSCEQNLNHDAMYWYRQDPGQGLRLIYYSQIVNDFQKGDIAEGYSVSREKKESFPLTVTSAQKNPTAFYLCASSGQNHTYEQYFGPGTRLTVT.

The table lists this clonotype with many counts. This chain joins TRBV7-2 and TRBJ2-1; TRBD1 matches at 8 bases. The trim removed 1 base at V and 8 bases at J, leaving 4 bases unmatched. Looked up from germline, CDR1 is SGHTA and CDR2 is FQGNSA. The CDR3 consists of 14 residues. As DNA, the CDR3 is TGTGCCAGCAGCTTAGGGACAGGGTCGTATGAGCAGTTCTTC. It encodes CASSLGTGSYEQFF.

This clonotype occurred a few times. The V and J genes are TRBV7-9 and TRBJ1-1, with 8 bases matching TRBD1. The CDR3 runs 14 residues. Germline assignment: CDR1 SEHNR and CDR2 FQNEAQ (reference sequence). Trimming removed 5 bases from V and 1 base from J; junction bases left unmatched: 3. The chain's CDR3 is CASSGQGENTEAFF. Here the CDR3 DNA reads TGTGCCAGCAGCGGACAGGGCGAGAACACTGAAGCTTTCTTT.

The CDR3 sequence is CSAKGRMNTGELFF. CDR3 coding DNA: TGCAGCGCTAAAGGACGGATGAACACCGGGGAGCTGTTTTTT. This chain joins TRBV29-1 and TRBJ2-2; D gene unclear. Germline V lookup: CDR1 SQVTM, CDR2 ANQGSEA. The V and J ends lost 7 bases and 1 base respectively, with 13 bases between them. This CDR3 comprises 14 residues.

The genes are TRBV29-1 and TRBJ2-3; 10 nucleotides align to TRBD2. Germline CDR1 and CDR2: SQVTM and ANQGSEA. Trimming took 5 bases from V and 3 from J; bases not matched to a gene: 5. CDR3 length: 14 residues. CDR3 nucleotide sequence: TGCAGCGTTAGTACTAGCGGGGTGACAGATACGCAGTATTTT. Translation gives CSVSTSGVTDTQYF.

This clonotype was picked up many times. The chain's CDR3 is CASSPGRALREDTQYF. As DNA, the CDR3 is TGTGCCAGCAGCCCCGGGAGGGCCCTCAGGGAAGATACGCAGTATTTT. The chain links TRBV6-2 or TRBV6-3 to TRBJ2-3, with 8 positions matching TRBD2. Trimming removed 6 bases from V and 5 bases from J; junction bases left unmatched: 13. Germline-derived CDR1 and CDR2 are MNHEY and SVGEGT. The CDR3 spans 16 residues.

This clonotype was counted only a few times. This chain joins TRBV4-3 and TRBJ2-1; D tentatively reads TRBD1 or TRBD2 (5 bases each). CDR1 and CDR2 (germline): LGHNA, YSLEER. The CDR3 runs to 17 residues. V lost 4 bases, J lost 9 bases, and 25 bases lay in between. This CDR3 reads CASSLLGGLQGVGEQFF. CDR3 sequence (DNA): TGCGCCAGCAGCCTTTTGGGCGGACTCCAAGGGGTGGGTGAGCAGTTCTTC.

The J gene is TRBJ1-6, the V gene TRBV2; maybe TRBD1 (5 bases). There are 13 residues in the CDR3. Trimming left V 2 bases short and J 10 bases short, with 9 bases between. Germline V gene data show CDR1 as SNHLY and CDR2 as FYNNEI. In DNA form, the CDR3 reads TGTGCCAGCAGTGAACAGGGTTACTCACCCCTCCACTTT. This gives the protein CASSEQGYSPLHF.

This chain uses TRBV6-6 with TRBJ2-1; 7 nucleotides match TRBD2. Germline V CDR1 and CDR2: MNHNY, SVGAGI (reference sequence). The CDR3 has 14 residues. The V gene end was trimmed by 6 bases and the J gene end by 5 bases; junction bases not matched to a gene: 7. The DNA for the CDR3 is TGTGCCAGCAGACCGGGACTACAGGACAATGAGCAGTTCTTC. It translates to CASRPGLQDNEQFF.

This rearrangement joins TRBV5-6 to TRBJ1-4; possible D gene TRBD1, 5 bases. The CDR3 is made up of 13 amino acids. Trimming took 4 bases from V and 8 from J, leaving 12 bases between them. CDR1 and CDR2 (germline): SGHDT, YYEEEE. The CDR3 spells CASSLGQEEKLFF. CDR3 nucleotide sequence: TGTGCCAGCAGCCTCGGACAAGAGGAAAAACTGTTTTTT. The whole variable domain, filled in from reference TRBV5-6 and TRBJ1-4, reads DAGVTQSPTHLIKTRGQQVTLRCSPKSGHDTVSWYQQALGQGPQFIFQYYEEEERQRGNFPDRFSGHQFPNYSSELNVNALLLGDSALYLCASSLGQEEKLFFGSGTQLSVL.

This clonotype showed up many times. The chain employs TRBV14 and TRBJ1-5, with no clear D. CDR3 length equals 13 residues. V was cut by 0 bases and J by 10 bases, with 10 bases left in between. Germline-derived CDR1 and CDR2 are SGHDN and FVKESK. The CDR3 bases are TGTGCCAGCAGCCAAGATAGGAGAAGCCCCCAGCATTTT. This sequence encodes CASSQDRRSPQHF. Supplemented by reference TRBV14 and TRBJ1-5, the full variable domain reads EAGVTQFPSHSVIEKGQTVTLRCDPISGHDNLYWYRRVMGKEIKFLLHFVKESKQDESGMPNNRFLAERTGGTYSTLKVQPAELEDSGVYFCASSQDRRSPQHFGDGTRLSIL.

This clonotype occurred many times. Just one base apart from a much larger clone, this may be a read error. This rearrangement joins TRBV7-3 to TRBJ1-1; 7 positions match TRBD1. Germline V gene lookup returns CDR1 SGHTA and CDR2 FQGTGA. Trimming removed 4 bases from V and 1 base from J; junction bases left unmatched: 0. CDR3 length: 13 amino acids. The CDR3 protein is CASSWTGNTEAFF. The CDR3 DNA follows: TGTGCCAGCAGCTGGACAGGGAACACTGAAGCTTTCTTT.

This clonotype has at least ten counts. The V call is TRBV20-1, the J call TRBJ2-1; 8 positions match TRBD1. The V gene end was trimmed by 6 bases and the J gene end by 4 bases; junction bases not matched to a gene: 8. Germline V gene sequence: CDR1 DFQATT, CDR2 SNEGSKA (reference sequence). The CDR3 runs 14 residues. CDR3 DNA: TGCAGTGCCCCCTCAGGGGGCGGGTACAATGAGCAGTTCTTC. Amino acids: CSAPSGGGYNEQFF.

V is TRBV18 and J is TRBJ1-2; D gene ambiguous. This CDR3 comprises 14 residues. Germline V gives CDR1 KGHSH, CDR2 LQKENI. V lost 1 base to trimming and J lost 4 bases, with 10 bases between them. In DNA, the CDR3 is TGTGCCAGCTCACCACTGGAAGTCGGCTATGGCTACACCTTC. Translating it yields CASSPLEVGYGYTF.

In this sample, this clonotype turned up many times. This chain links TRBV6-5 with TRBJ2-1; TRBD2 matches at 11 bases. CDR1 is MNHEY and CDR2 is SVGAGI in the germline V gene. The CDR3 length is 16 residues. J was trimmed by 10 bases and V by 6 bases; bases with no gene match: 14. CDR3 region: CASRSVVAGGPQEQFF. In DNA, the CDR3 is TGTGCCAGCAGATCCGTAGTAGCGGGAGGGCCGCAGGAGCAGTTCTTC.